The 17 T cell receptor beta chains listed next were all sequenced from one sample in a study of blood T cells in healthy people across ages (dated by TCRdb to 2015 to 2017). Libraries were built with 5' RACE. For sequencing, an Illumina HiSeq 2500 was employed. A second roughly 6 to 11 cycle PCR used a sample-barcoded 5' primer and a J-beta primer mix. TCRdb reprocessing: public reads trimmed at Q25 with fastp, clones called with MiXCR, in-frame beta chains kept. Each entry is one CDR3 protein sequence, shown with its most common DNA and genes. Recorded for this sample are about 500,000 distinct CDR3 sequences; nearly 25% of them occurred a single time. The ten top clones hold around 10% of the sample. The same specimen was also included in a second study, on T cells of mothers and their children.

The sample comprised blood. These receptors originate from a boy younger than 18 in good health.

This clonotype has only a few counts. The V and J genes are TRBV6-5 and TRBJ2-1, with 7 positions matching TRBD1. The CDR3 runs 17 residues. V dropped 0 bases and J dropped 4; count of bases not matched to a gene: 9. Germline V CDR1 and CDR2: MNHEY, SVGAGI. CDR3 loop: CASSYSIPTGVYNEQFF. In DNA, the CDR3 is TGTGCCAGCAGTTACTCGATACCCACAGGGGTTTACAATGAGCAGTTCTTC.

This clonotype was seen only a few times. The chain couples TRBV29-1 to TRBJ2-2, with no clear D. CDR3 length: 11 residues. Germline CDR1 and CDR2: SQVTM and ANQGSEA. CDR3 nucleotides: TGCATCCGGATAGTGCCCGGGGAGCTGTTTTTT. It encodes CIRIVPGELFF.

This clonotype was counted between two and nine times. This chain uses TRBV20-1 with TRBJ1-4, with 9 bases aligning to TRBD1. V lost 2 bases to trimming and J lost 8 bases; unmatched junction nucleotides: 9. CDR1 is DFQATT, CDR2 SNEGSKA, per germline (reference sequence). The CDR3 runs to 15 residues. CDR3 amino acids: CSARSGTGSSEKLFF. Here the CDR3 DNA reads TGCAGTGCTAGATCCGGGACAGGGAGTAGCGAAAAACTGTTTTTT.

The sample holds a few counts of this clonotype. The genes are TRBV29-1 and TRBJ2-5, with D possibly matching TRBD2 (6 bases). The germline V gene encodes CDR1 SQVTM and CDR2 ANQGSEA. The CDR3 has 16 residues. The germline V and J ends were trimmed by 3 bases and 3 bases, with 20 bases remaining between them. As DNA, the CDR3 is TGCAGCGTTGAGGCAGTGTTACGACTAGACAAAGAGACCCAGTACTTC. It specifies CSVEAVLRLDKETQYF.

The rearrangement joins TRBV5-5 to TRBJ1-1, with D perhaps matching TRBD1 (5 bases). V was cut by 5 bases and J by 7 bases, with 18 bases left in between. This CDR3 region has 14 residues. Germline CDR1 and CDR2: SGHKS and YYEKEE (reference sequence). The chain's CDR3 is CASRIRPGSSEAFF. The CDR3 nucleotides are TGTGCCAGCAGAATTCGCCCAGGGTCTAGTGAAGCTTTCTTT.

The chain carries TRBV7-2 and TRBJ2-5; 11 bases line up with TRBD2. The closer fit of TRBJ2-1 to the DNA end suggests the J call may be wrong. CDR3 length: 16 residues. The V gene's germline CDR1 is SGHTA and CDR2 FQGNSA. The CDR3 protein is CASSGLAGRRTNEQFF. The CDR3 nucleotides are TGTGCCAGCTCAGGACTAGCGGGCCGCCGAACCAATGAGCAGTTCTTC.

The table lists this clonotype with many counts. At one of its ends the junction is not consistent with the germline gene, which may arise from a read error. V is TRBV3-1 and J is TRBJ2-5; either TRBD1 or TRBD2 may fit D (5 bases each). CDR3 length: 16 residues. Germline values: CDR1 LGHDT, CDR2 YNNKEL (reference sequence). The CDR3 nucleotides are TGTGCCAGCAGCCATTACGGGGCCAACGTCAAAGAGGCCCAGTACTTC. Its protein product is CASSHYGANVKEAQYF.

This chain links TRBV4-1 with TRBJ2-6; the D gene is possibly TRBD2 (5 bases). The CDR3 spans 16 residues. Germline V CDR1 and CDR2: MGHRA, YSYEKL. Between the trimmed V and J ends, which lost 0 bases and 4 bases, there was a span of 10 bases. The CDR3 reads CASSQESRVGANVLTF. The CDR3 nucleotides are TGCGCCAGCAGCCAAGAATCGAGGGTAGGGGCCAACGTCCTGACTTTC.

This clonotype has just a few counts. Because it lacks the conserved phenylalanine or tryptophan at the end, this CDR3 is likely a read error. The chain uses TRBV18 and TRBJ1-2; TRBD1 might be the D (5 bases). The CDR3 has 16 residues. Germline V CDR1 and CDR2: KGHSH, LQKENI. Trimming took off 2 bases at V and 7 bases at J, with 20 bases between the two ends. The CDR3 DNA sequence: TGTGCCAGCTCACCATCCCCGGGCCCTGAAAGGGGTGGCTACACCCTC. It translates to CASSPSPGPERGGYTL.

This clonotype has more than one count but fewer than ten. CDR3: CASSYLPGPERANVLTF. For the CDR3, the DNA is TGTGCCAGCAGTTACCTCCCAGGGCCAGAGAGGGCCAACGTCCTGACTTTC. This chain connects TRBV6-6 to TRBJ2-6; the D gene is possibly TRBD1 (5 bases). V was cut by 2 bases and J by 5 bases, with 16 bases left in between. The CDR3 sequence is 17 residues long. Per germline, CDR1 MNHNY and CDR2 SVGAGI (reference sequence).

The rearrangement links TRBV7-9 to TRBJ2-2; either TRBD1 or TRBD2 may fit D (5 bases each). V was pared by 5 bases and J by 0 bases, with 13 bases between. Germline V gene sequence: CDR1 SEHNR, CDR2 FQNEAQ (reference sequence). This CDR3 spans 16 amino acids. The CDR3 DNA sequence: TGTGCCAGCAGCCCCCCCTGGGGGTCGAACACCGGGGAGCTGTTTTTT. Amino acid sequence: CASSPPWGSNTGELFF. The whole variable domain, filled in from reference TRBV7-9 and TRBJ2-2, reads DTGVSQNPRHKITKRGQNVTFRCDPISEHNRLYWYRQTLGQGPEFLTYFQNEAQLEKSRLLSDRFSAERPKGSFSTLEIQRTEQGDSAMYLCASSPPWGSNTGELFFGEGSRLTVL.

The sample holds one count of this clonotype. The chain employs TRBV27 and TRBJ2-5, with 9 bases aligning to TRBD2. Germline CDR1 reads MNHEY; CDR2 reads SMNVEV (reference sequence). Trimming took 6 bases from V and 0 from J; bases not matched to a gene: 17. There are 19 residues in the CDR3. CDR3 protein: CASSEMTRSGGPYQETQYF. CDR3 DNA: TGTGCCAGCAGCGAGATGACCCGGAGCGGGGGGCCGTACCAAGAGACCCAGTACTTC.

The chain recombines TRBV6-6 with TRBJ2-7; 8 bases agree with TRBD1. Trimming at V came to 5 bases and at J to 2 bases, leaving 8 bases not matched to a gene. The CDR3 loop spans 15 amino acids. Germline values: CDR1 MNHNY, CDR2 SVGAGI (reference sequence). The CDR3 nucleotides are TGTGCCAGCAGTGCCCTTACAGGGGGTCCCTACGAGCAGTACTTC. Its translation is CASSALTGGPYEQYF.

This clonotype has more than one count but fewer than ten. J is TRBJ2-1 and V is TRBV7-9; D not certain. The V and J ends lost 3 bases and 1 base respectively, with 10 bases between them. Germline CDR1 is SEHNR and CDR2 is FQNEAQ (reference sequence). The CDR3 length is 15 residues. The CDR3 loop reads CASSFVRESYNEQFF. The CDR3 DNA sequence: TGTGCCAGCAGCTTTGTTAGGGAATCCTACAATGAGCAGTTCTTC. The complete variable domain, with remaining parts taken from reference TRBV7-9 and TRBJ2-1, reads DTGVSQNPRHKITKRGQNVTFRCDPISEHNRLYWYRQTLGQGPEFLTYFQNEAQLEKSRLLSDRFSAERPKGSFSTLEIQRTEQGDSAMYLCASSFVRESYNEQFFGPGTRLTVL.

This clonotype was found a few times. V gene TRBV25-1 combines with J gene TRBJ2-7; D is unresolved. CDR1 and CDR2 (germline): MGHDK, SYGVNS. The CDR3 runs 13 residues. Trimming took off 1 base at V and 6 bases at J, with 10 bases between the two ends. The CDR3 region is CASSELLATEQYF. The CDR3 DNA reads as TGTGCCAGCAGTGAATTGTTGGCTACCGAGCAGTACTTC.

The chain employs TRBV6-1 and TRBJ1-2, with a possible D match to TRBD1 (6 bases). Trimming shortened V by 6 bases and J by 3 bases, and 11 bases separated the two germline ends. The CDR3 is 13 amino acids. Per germline, CDR1 MNHNS and CDR2 SASEGT. For the CDR3, the DNA is TGTGCCAGCAGATGGACAGACGACTATGGCTACACCTTC. This encodes CASRWTDDYGYTF.

This clonotype was seen repeatedly, ten times or more. The chain couples TRBV7-2 to TRBJ2-5; D uncertain. Trimming pared 4 bases from V and 2 bases from J, leaving 8 bases between. The CDR3 totals 13 residues. The germline CDR1 and CDR2 sequences are SGHTA and FQGNSA. The CDR3 sequence is CASSSANQETQYF. Here the CDR3 DNA reads TGTGCCAGCAGCTCGGCGAATCAAGAGACCCAGTACTTC.